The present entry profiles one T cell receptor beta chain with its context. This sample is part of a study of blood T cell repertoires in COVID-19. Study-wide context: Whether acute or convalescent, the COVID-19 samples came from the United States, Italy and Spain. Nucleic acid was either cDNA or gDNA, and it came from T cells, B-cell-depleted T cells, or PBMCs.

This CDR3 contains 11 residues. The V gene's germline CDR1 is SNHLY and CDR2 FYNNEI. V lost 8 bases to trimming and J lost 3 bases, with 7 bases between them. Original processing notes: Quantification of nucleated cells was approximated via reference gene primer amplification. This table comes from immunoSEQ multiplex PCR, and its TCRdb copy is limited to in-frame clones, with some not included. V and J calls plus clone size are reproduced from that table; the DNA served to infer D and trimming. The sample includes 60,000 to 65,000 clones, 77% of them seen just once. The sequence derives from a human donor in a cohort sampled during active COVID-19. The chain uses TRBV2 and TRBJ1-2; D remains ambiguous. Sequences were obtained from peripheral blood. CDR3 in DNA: TGTGCCAGCCTCGACTACTATGGCTACACCTTC. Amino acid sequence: CASLDYYGYTF.